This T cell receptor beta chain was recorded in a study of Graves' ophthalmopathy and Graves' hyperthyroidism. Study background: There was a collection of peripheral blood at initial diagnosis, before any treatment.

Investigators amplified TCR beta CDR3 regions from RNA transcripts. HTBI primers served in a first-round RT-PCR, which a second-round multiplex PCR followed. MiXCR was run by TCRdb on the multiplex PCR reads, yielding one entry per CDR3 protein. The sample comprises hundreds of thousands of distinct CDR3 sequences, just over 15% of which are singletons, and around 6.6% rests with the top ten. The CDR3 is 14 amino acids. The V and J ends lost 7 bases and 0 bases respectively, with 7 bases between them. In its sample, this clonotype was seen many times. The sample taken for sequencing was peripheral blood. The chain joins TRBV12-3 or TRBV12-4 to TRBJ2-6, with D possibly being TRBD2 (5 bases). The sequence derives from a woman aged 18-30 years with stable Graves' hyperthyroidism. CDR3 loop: CASTRDSGANVLTF. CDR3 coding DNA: TGTGCCAGCACCCGGGACTCTGGGGCCAACGTCCTGACTTTC.